This T cell receptor (beta chain) comes out of a study of cytomegalovirus exposure and HLA in healthy donors. Some clones are missing from TCRdb's copy, which holds only in-frame ones; the method was immunoSEQ multiplex PCR. The table lists some 170,000 clones, around nine tenths of them singletons. The CDR3 spans 15 residues. The V and J ends lost 6 bases and 0 bases, in that order; junction bases with no gene match: 5. Germline CDR1 and CDR2: SNHLY and FYNNEI. This clonotype was sampled from a woman aged 25 to 39 in good health and CMV-seronegative. V usage is TRBV2 and J usage is TRBJ1-3; 7 bases agree with TRBD1. Sequenced material: PBMCs. CDR3 bases: TGTGCCAGCAGATTACAGGGGAGCTCTGGAAACACCATATATTTT. This codes for CASRLQGSSGNTIYF.